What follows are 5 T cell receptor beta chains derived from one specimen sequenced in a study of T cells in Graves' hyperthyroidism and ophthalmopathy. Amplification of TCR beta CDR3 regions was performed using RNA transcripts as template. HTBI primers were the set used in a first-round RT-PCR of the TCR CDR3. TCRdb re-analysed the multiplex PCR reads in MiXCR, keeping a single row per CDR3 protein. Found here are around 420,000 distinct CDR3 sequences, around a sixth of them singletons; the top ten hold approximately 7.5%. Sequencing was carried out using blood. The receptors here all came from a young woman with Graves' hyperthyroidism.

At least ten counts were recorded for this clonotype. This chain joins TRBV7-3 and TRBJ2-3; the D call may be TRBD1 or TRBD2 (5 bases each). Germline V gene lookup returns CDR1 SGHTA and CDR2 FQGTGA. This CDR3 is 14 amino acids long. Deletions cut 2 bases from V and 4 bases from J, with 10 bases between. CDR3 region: CASSLSLGADTQYF. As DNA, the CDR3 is TGTGCCAGCAGCTTATCCTTGGGGGCAGATACGCAGTATTTT.

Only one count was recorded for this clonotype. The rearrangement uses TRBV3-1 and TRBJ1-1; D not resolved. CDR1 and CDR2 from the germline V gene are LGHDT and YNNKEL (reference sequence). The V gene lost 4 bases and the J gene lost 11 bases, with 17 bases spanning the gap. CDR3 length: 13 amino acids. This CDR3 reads CASSPDLRSGAFF. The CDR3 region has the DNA TGTGCCAGCAGCCCCGATCTACGAAGTGGGGCTTTCTTT.

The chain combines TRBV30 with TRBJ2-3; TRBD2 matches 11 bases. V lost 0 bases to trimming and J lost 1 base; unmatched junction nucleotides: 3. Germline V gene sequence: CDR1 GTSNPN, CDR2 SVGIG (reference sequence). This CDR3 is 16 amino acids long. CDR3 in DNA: TGTGCCTGGAGTGTACAACTAGCGGGGGGCACAGATACGCAGTATTTT. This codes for CAWSVQLAGGTDTQYF.

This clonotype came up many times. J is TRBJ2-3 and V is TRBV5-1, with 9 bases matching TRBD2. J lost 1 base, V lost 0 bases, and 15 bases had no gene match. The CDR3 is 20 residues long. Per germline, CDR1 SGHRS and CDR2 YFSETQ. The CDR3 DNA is TGCGCCAGCAGCTTGGGACTAGCGGCGGCGGCCTGGAGTGGCACAGATACGCAGTATTTT. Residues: CASSLGLAAAAWSGTDTQYF.

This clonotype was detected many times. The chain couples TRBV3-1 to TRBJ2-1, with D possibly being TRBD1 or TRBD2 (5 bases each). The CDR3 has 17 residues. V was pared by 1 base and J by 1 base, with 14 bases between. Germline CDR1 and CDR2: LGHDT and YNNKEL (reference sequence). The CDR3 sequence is CASSQVSGAISYNEQFF. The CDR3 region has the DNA TGTGCCAGCAGCCAAGTCTCCGGGGCTATATCCTACAATGAGCAGTTCTTC.